A single sample is the source of the 30 T cell receptor beta chains below, sequenced in a study of blood T cell repertoires in COVID-19. The protocol was immunoSEQ multiplex PCR, while the TCRdb copy is restricted to in-frame clones and leaves out a portion. The data contain 200,000 or so clones, about four fifths of them singletons. Specimen: peripheral blood. The receptor set was obtained from a woman aged 80 or over with COVID-19, enrolled during active disease.

The rearrangement links TRBV28 to TRBJ1-3; the D gene is possibly TRBD1 (6 bases). Germline CDR1 reads MDHEN; CDR2 reads SYDVKM. This CDR3 has 16 residues. Trimming stripped 2 bases from V and 0 bases from J, with 11 bases between. CDR3 region: CASSLLGQNSGNTIYF. The CDR3 DNA reads TGTGCCAGCAGTTTACTTGGACAGAACTCTGGAAACACCATATATTTT.

This rearrangement joins TRBV4-2 to TRBJ2-2, with 12 nucleotides matching TRBD2. Germline CDR1 is LGHNA and CDR2 is YNFKEQ. This CDR3 spans 19 amino acids. The V gene end was trimmed by 3 bases and the J gene end by 4 bases; junction bases not matched to a gene: 12. The CDR3 bases are TGTGCCAGCAGCCACGGAAAACTAGCGGGAGGTCCGAGCACCGGGGAGCTGTTTTTT. Its translation is CASSHGKLAGGPSTGELFF.

This clone was recorded a few times. The V and J genes are TRBV11-2 and TRBJ2-7; D gene unclear. This CDR3 is built from 14 residues. The germline V gene encodes CDR1 SGHAT and CDR2 FQNNGV. Trimming removed 0 bases at V and 2 bases at J, with 8 bases between. The CDR3 nucleotides read TGTGCCAGCAGCTTAGAAACTCCCCCCTACGAGCAGTACTTC. This sequence encodes CASSLETPPYEQYF.

The chain carries TRBV4-1 and TRBJ1-1; no clear D. Germline V gives CDR1 MGHRA, CDR2 YSYEKL. The CDR3 is 17 amino acids. Trimming took 0 bases from V and 3 from J, leaving 17 bases between them. The CDR3 region has the DNA TGCGCCAGCAGCCAAGATCTTTCGAGGGCTACAGACACTGAAGCTTTCTTT. Its translation is CASSQDLSRATDTEAFF.

The genes are TRBV28 and TRBJ1-2, with no clear D. This CDR3 is 15 amino acids long. Trimming removed 3 bases from V and 2 bases from J, with 13 bases in between. The germline V gene encodes CDR1 MDHEN and CDR2 SYDVKM. The CDR3 nucleotides are TGTGCCAGCAGTTTGGCTCAGGCCGCCAACTATGGCTACACCTTC. Amino acid sequence: CASSLAQAANYGYTF.

The chain couples TRBV28 to TRBJ2-7; the match to TRBD2 covers 7 bases. Per the germline V gene, CDR1 is MDHEN and CDR2 is SYDVKM. V was pared by 2 bases and J by 3 bases, with 7 bases of the junction left unmatched. The CDR3 runs to 15 residues. In DNA, the CDR3 is TGTGCCAGCAGTTTAGGGGGAGGGAAAAGCTACGAGCAGTACTTC. Translated: CASSLGGGKSYEQYF.

The rearrangement joins TRBV4-1 to TRBJ2-3; tentatively, D is TRBD2 (5 bases). Trimming pared 2 bases from V and 2 bases from J, leaving 11 bases between. Germline loops: CDR1 MGHRA, CDR2 YSYEKL. The CDR3 length is 15 residues. The CDR3 here is CASSQNGINTDTQYF. As DNA, the CDR3 is TGCGCCAGCAGCCAAAACGGGATTAACACAGATACGCAGTATTTT.

This clone was detected only once. The chain employs TRBV6-5 and TRBJ2-5; D is uncertain. V was trimmed by 6 bases and J by 1 base, leaving 9 bases between them. CDR1 MNHEY and CDR2 SVGAGI come from the germline V gene. The CDR3 sequence is 13 residues long. The CDR3: CASRRGSQETQYF. As DNA, the CDR3 is TGTGCCAGCAGGCGAGGCAGCCAAGAGACCCAGTACTTC.

The chain joins TRBV6-5 to TRBJ2-7; D possibly corresponds to TRBD2 (6 bases). V lost 7 bases, J lost 2 bases, and 12 bases lay in between. The length of the CDR3 is 13 residues. Germline assignment: CDR1 MNHEY and CDR2 SVGAGI. The CDR3 sequence is CASTRGGAYEQYF. Written as DNA, the CDR3 is TGTGCCAGCACCCGGGGCGGGGCCTACGAGCAGTACTTC.

In its sample, this clone was seen once. This rearrangement joins TRBV28 to TRBJ2-1; TRBD2 aligns across 9 bases. The V gene's germline CDR1 is MDHEN and CDR2 SYDVKM. CDR3 size: 14 residues. V was pared by 8 bases and J by 0 bases, with 2 bases of the junction left unmatched. As DNA, the CDR3 is TGTGCCAGCCGTAGCGGGGGCTCCTACAATGAGCAGTTCTTC. Translating gives CASRSGGSYNEQFF.

This clone was seen only a few times. This rearrangement joins TRBV11-2 to TRBJ1-5; D is ambiguous. V was clipped by 1 base and J by 0 bases, with 7 bases between them. The CDR3 runs 15 residues. Germline-derived CDR1 and CDR2 are SGHAT and FQNNGV. The CDR3 region is CASSLVADSNQPQHF. The CDR3 DNA is TGTGCCAGCAGCTTAGTGGCGGATAGCAATCAGCCCCAGCATTTT.

CDR3 sequence (DNA): TGTGCCAGCAGCTTACGAGGAGTTGAGCAGTTCTTC. Amino acids: CASSLRGVEQFF. The genes are TRBV7-6 and TRBJ2-1; no clear D gene. Germline V lookup: CDR1 SGHVS, CDR2 FNYEAQ. The CDR3 sequence is 12 residues long. V was shortened by 2 bases and J by 9 bases, with 8 bases between the two germline ends.

The chain combines TRBV30 with TRBJ2-3; D might be TRBD1 (5 bases). V was cut by 0 bases and J by 4 bases, with 14 bases left in between. The CDR3 loop spans 15 amino acids. Germline CDR1 reads GTSNPN; CDR2 reads SVGIG (reference sequence). In nucleotides, the CDR3 is TGTGCCTGGAGTGTTGGCAGGGCAGGGTCAGATACGCAGTATTTT. This gives the protein CAWSVGRAGSDTQYF.

The CDR3 DNA reads TGTGCCAGCAGTTTATATCCCCGAGGCTTGAACACTGAAGCTTTCTTT. Translated, it gives CASSLYPRGLNTEAFF. The chain combines TRBV28 with TRBJ1-1; D remains unclear. The V gene's germline CDR1 is MDHEN and CDR2 SYDVKM. The CDR3 length is 16 residues. With 1 base removed from V and 0 bases from J, the gap between germline ends came to 12 bases.

The gene calls are TRBV7-9 and TRBJ2-5; 8 nucleotides align to TRBD1. CDR3 length equals 15 residues. The V gene's germline CDR1 is SEHNR and CDR2 FQNEAQ (reference sequence). V lost 2 bases, J lost 1 base, and 3 bases stayed unmatched. For the CDR3, the DNA is TGTGCCAGCAGCTTACTTGGACAGGGCCAAGAGACCCAGTACTTC. Translated: CASSLLGQGQETQYF.

The CDR3 region is CASSAGLSYEQYF. In DNA form, the CDR3 reads TGTGCCAGCAGCGCGGGCCTCTCCTACGAGCAGTACTTC. J is TRBJ2-7 and V is TRBV11-2; the D gene is possibly TRBD2 (5 bases). CDR3 length equals 13 residues. V lost 5 bases and J lost 0, with 8 bases in between. Germline CDR1 is SGHAT and CDR2 is FQNNGV.

V is TRBV3-1 (or the pseudogene TRBV3-2) and J is TRBJ1-5, with D possibly matching TRBD1 (6 bases). This CDR3 is built from 14 residues. The germline V and J ends were trimmed by 3 bases and 2 bases, with 8 bases remaining between them. The V gene's germline CDR1 is LGHDT and CDR2 YNNKEL (reference sequence). The CDR3 nucleotides are TGTGCCAGCAGCCACAGGGGCGGCAATCAGCCCCAGCATTTT. As protein: CASSHRGGNQPQHF.

The V call is TRBV14, the J call TRBJ2-1, with TRBD1 identical over 7 bases. The length of the CDR3 is 14 residues. V shed 4 bases, J shed 4 bases, and the junction held 4 bases outside the gene matches. Per germline, CDR1 SGHDN and CDR2 FVKESK. CDR3 nucleotides: TGTGCCAGCAGCCTCGGGACAGTTTACAATGAGCAGTTCTTC. It codes for CASSLGTVYNEQFF.

CDR3 coding DNA: TGTGCCAGCAGCTTTCGCCGGGGTGGCTATGGCTACACCTTC. Encoded protein: CASSFRRGGYGYTF. V gene TRBV7-8 combines with J gene TRBJ1-2, with D hard to call. V was cut by 3 bases and J by 4 bases, with 12 bases left in between. The CDR3 covers 14 residues. Per the germline V gene, CDR1 is SGHVS and CDR2 is FQNEAQ.

CDR3 coding DNA: TGTGCCAGCAGCAAAGGCGGGGGACAGGGGGCGTACGAGCAGTACTTC. Residues: CASSKGGGQGAYEQYF. This chain joins TRBV7-2 and TRBJ2-7, with 12 bases fitting TRBD1. The CDR3 runs to 16 residues. The ends lost 5 bases at V and 4 bases at J; junction bases unmatched: 9. CDR1 is SGHTA, CDR2 FQGNSA, per germline.

This rearrangement joins TRBV13 to TRBJ1-6, with unresolved D. This CDR3 is built from 12 residues. Trimming left V 5 bases short and J 9 bases short, with 8 bases between. Per germline, CDR1 PRHDT and CDR2 FYEKMQ (reference sequence). Here the CDR3 reads CASSARPSPLHF. The CDR3, as DNA: TGTGCCAGCAGCGCGAGGCCTTCACCCCTCCACTTT.

This chain links TRBV10-3 with TRBJ2-7; D unclear. Trimming pared 2 bases from V and 5 bases from J, leaving 13 bases between. Germline CDR1 is ENHRY and CDR2 is SYGVKD. The CDR3 length is 14 residues. The chain's CDR3 is CAISEMGLIHEQYF. The CDR3, as DNA: TGTGCCATCAGTGAGATGGGCCTCATCCACGAGCAGTACTTC.

This clone was counted between two and nine times. The chain employs TRBV20-1 and TRBJ2-7; D is possibly TRBD2 (5 bases). Looked up from germline, CDR1 is DFQATT and CDR2 is SNEGSKA (reference sequence). The CDR3 contains 11 residues. V was clipped by 1 base and J by 6 bases, with 7 bases between them. The CDR3: CSARGETEQYF. DNA for the CDR3: TGCAGTGCTAGAGGGGAGACCGAGCAGTACTTC.

The chain combines TRBV12-3 or TRBV12-4 with TRBJ2-3, with TRBD2 matching over 8 bases. This CDR3 spans 13 amino acids. The V and J ends lost 5 bases and 8 bases, in that order; junction bases with no gene match: 6. The CDR3 DNA reads TGTGCCAGCAGTCTCCGACTAGCGAGTACGCAGTATTTT. Residues: CASSLRLASTQYF.

This rearrangement joins TRBV12-3 or TRBV12-4 to TRBJ1-5; possibly TRBD1 for D (6 bases). The CDR3 sequence is 13 residues long. V was pared by 3 bases and J by 7 bases, with 10 bases between. CDR3 in amino acids: CASSLKGEQPQHF. CDR3 DNA: TGTGCCAGCAGTTTGAAGGGGGAACAGCCCCAGCATTTT.

The genes are TRBV10-3 and TRBJ2-3; a possible D gene is TRBD1 (5 bases). Between the trimmed V and J ends, which lost 3 bases and 0 bases, there was a span of 7 bases. CDR3 length: 14 amino acids. Germline CDR1 is ENHRY and CDR2 is SYGVKD. The CDR3 sequence is CAISDRQSTDTQYF. CDR3 coding DNA: TGTGCCATCAGTGATCGACAGAGCACAGATACGCAGTATTTT.

The chain employs TRBV7-2 and TRBJ2-4; no definite D call. The V end was cut by 3 bases, the J end by 6 bases, with 6 bases between. Germline assignment: CDR1 SGHTA and CDR2 FQGNSA. The CDR3 extends over 12 amino acids. CDR3 sequence (DNA): TGTGCCAGCAGCTTGTCGGGAAACATTCAGTACTTC. Its protein product is CASSLSGNIQYF.

This clone occurred once. The genes are TRBV7-9 and TRBJ1-5, with unresolved D. This CDR3 spans 13 amino acids. V dropped 5 bases and J dropped 7 bases, with 12 bases sitting between them. Germline CDR1 reads SEHNR; CDR2 reads FQNEAQ (reference sequence). The CDR3 DNA is TGTGCCAGCAGCGCGGATACGAGACAGCCCCAGCATTTT. Amino acids: CASSADTRQPQHF.

The V and J genes are TRBV6-5 and TRBJ1-1; maybe TRBD1 (5 bases). With 9 bases removed from V and 0 bases from J, the gap between germline ends came to 11 bases. CDR3 length: 13 amino acids. Germline V gene lookup returns CDR1 MNHEY and CDR2 SVGAGI. The CDR3 region has the DNA TGTGCCAGTAGGGGCTATATGAACACTGAAGCTTTCTTT. Protein sequence: CASRGYMNTEAFF.

This clone came up once. The chain carries TRBV5-1 and TRBJ2-2; TRBD1 matches 9 bases. Germline trimming cut 2 bases from V and 7 bases from J; bases unmatched to any gene: 3. The germline V gene has CDR1 SGHRS and CDR2 YFSETQ. CDR3 length: 14 residues. Written as DNA, the CDR3 is TGCGCCAGCAGCTTACAGGGGGCCCACGGGGAGCTGTTTTTT. Its translation: CASSLQGAHGELFF.